This T cell receptor (beta chain) was observed in a study of blood T cell repertoires in COVID-19. Study information: Material from acute and convalescent COVID-19 was sourced from the United States, Italy and Spain. In each case, the material was cDNA or gDNA derived from T cells, B-cell-depleted T cells, or PBMCs.

V shed 6 bases, J shed 3 bases, and the junction held 3 bases outside the gene matches. Per germline, CDR1 SNHLY and CDR2 FYNNEI. The CDR3 is 14 amino acids. The authors' processing: Amplification with reference gene primers provided the estimates of nucleated cell counts. Here immunoSEQ multiplex PCR was the method, and the copy in TCRdb shows in-frame clones only, minus some. For V, J and clone size, that table is used; D and trimming come from the DNA. The sample records some 19,000 clones, 70% to 90% being singletons. The sequenced sample consisted of peripheral blood. The clonotype was recovered from a human donor in a cohort sampled during active COVID-19. The donor label of this sample is uncertain. The chain uses TRBV2 and TRBJ1-1, with TRBD1 identical over 11 bases. This chain's CDR3 is CASSRTGGDTEAFF. The CDR3 nucleotides read TGTGCCAGCAGCCGGACAGGGGGCGACACTGAAGCTTTCTTT.